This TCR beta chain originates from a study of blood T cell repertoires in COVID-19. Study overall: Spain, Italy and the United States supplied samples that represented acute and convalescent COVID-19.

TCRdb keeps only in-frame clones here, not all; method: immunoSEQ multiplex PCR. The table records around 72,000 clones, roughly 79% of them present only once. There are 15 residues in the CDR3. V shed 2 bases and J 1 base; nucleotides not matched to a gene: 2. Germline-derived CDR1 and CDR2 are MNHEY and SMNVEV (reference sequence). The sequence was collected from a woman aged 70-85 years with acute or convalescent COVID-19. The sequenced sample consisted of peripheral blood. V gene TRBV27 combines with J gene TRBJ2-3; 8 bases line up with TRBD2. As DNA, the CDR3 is TGTGCCAGCAGTTTAGGGACTAGGGGCACAGATACGCAGTATTTT. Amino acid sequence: CASSLGTRGTDTQYF.